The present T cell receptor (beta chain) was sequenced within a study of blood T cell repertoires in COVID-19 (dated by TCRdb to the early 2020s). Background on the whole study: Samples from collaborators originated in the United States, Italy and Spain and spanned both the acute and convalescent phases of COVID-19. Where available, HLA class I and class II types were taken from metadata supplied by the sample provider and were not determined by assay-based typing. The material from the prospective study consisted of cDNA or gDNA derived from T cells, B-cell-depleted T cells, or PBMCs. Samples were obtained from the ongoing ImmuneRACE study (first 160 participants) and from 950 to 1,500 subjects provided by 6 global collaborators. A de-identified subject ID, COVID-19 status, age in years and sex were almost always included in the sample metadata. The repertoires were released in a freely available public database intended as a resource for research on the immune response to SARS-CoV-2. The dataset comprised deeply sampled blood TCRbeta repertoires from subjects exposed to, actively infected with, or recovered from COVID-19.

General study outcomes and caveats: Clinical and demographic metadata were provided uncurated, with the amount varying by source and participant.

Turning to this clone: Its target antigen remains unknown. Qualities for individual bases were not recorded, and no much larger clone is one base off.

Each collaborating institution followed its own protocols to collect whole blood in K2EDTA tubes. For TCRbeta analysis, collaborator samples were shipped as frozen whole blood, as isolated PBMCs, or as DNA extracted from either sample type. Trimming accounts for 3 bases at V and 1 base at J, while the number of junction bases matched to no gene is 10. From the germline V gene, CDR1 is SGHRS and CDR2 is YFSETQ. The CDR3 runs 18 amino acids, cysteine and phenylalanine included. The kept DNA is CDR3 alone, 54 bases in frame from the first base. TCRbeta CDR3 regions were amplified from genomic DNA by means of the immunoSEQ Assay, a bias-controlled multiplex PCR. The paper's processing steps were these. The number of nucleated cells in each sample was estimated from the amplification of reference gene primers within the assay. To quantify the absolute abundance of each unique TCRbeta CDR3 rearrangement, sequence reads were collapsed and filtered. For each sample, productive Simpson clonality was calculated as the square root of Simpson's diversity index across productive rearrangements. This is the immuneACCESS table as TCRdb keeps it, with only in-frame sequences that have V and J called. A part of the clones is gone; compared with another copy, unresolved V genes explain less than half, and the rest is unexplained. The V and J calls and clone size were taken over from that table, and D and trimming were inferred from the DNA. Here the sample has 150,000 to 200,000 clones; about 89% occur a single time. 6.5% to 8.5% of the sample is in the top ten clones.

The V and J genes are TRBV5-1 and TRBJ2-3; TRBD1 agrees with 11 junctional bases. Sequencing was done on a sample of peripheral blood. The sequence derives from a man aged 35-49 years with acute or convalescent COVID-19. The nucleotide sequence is TGCGCCAGCAGCTCAGGACTCCGGACAGGGGGCCGCACAGATACGCAGTATTTT. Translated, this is CASSSGLRTGGRTDTQYF.